This TCR beta chain was sequenced during a study of T cell responses to AZD1222 COVID-19 vaccine. The protocol was immunoSEQ multiplex PCR, while the TCRdb copy is restricted to in-frame clones and leaves out a portion. Of about 170,000 clones detected, 87% appear once; the ten largest clones hold approximately 1%. Per germline, CDR1 SEHNR and CDR2 FQNEAQ (reference sequence). CDR3 length: 14 amino acids. Trimming left V 1 base short and J 8 bases short, with 14 bases between. The chain links TRBV7-9 to TRBJ1-2; no reliable D call. Sequences were derived from peripheral blood, sampled 28 days after the second AZD1222 dose. This receptor was identified in an adult who received the AZD1222 COVID-19 vaccine. The CDR3 here is CASSLEASLGGYTF. CDR3 DNA: TGTGCCAGCAGCTTAGAGGCATCCCTAGGCGGCTACACCTTC.